This T cell receptor beta chain was profiled in a study of neurological immune-mediated disorders. This clonotype occurred many times. The cDNA was generated through 5'RACE incorporating 10-nucleotide random UMIs. TCRdb processed the 5' RACE reads anew with MiXCR; each CDR3 protein has one entry. Among about 31,000 distinct CDR3 sequences, about 3.8% were seen once, and the ten largest hold approximately 25%. Among the participants, healthy controls were blood bank volunteers in Maryland, USA. There were approximately 1.1 million CD4+ or CD8+ T cells used in the sorted libraries. The CDR3 is 14 amino acids. V was pared by 2 bases and J by 8 bases, with 12 bases between. Looked up from germline, CDR1 is MDHEN and CDR2 is SYDVKM.

The chain couples TRBV28 to TRBJ1-4, with a weak D call TRBD1 (5 bases). The specimen sequenced was CD4+ T cells from blood. The TCR originated in a woman in her thirties or forties in good health. CDR3 coding DNA: TGTGCCAGCAGTTTACAGGGAGAGGACGAAAAACTGTTTTTT. Its translation: CASSLQGEDEKLFF.